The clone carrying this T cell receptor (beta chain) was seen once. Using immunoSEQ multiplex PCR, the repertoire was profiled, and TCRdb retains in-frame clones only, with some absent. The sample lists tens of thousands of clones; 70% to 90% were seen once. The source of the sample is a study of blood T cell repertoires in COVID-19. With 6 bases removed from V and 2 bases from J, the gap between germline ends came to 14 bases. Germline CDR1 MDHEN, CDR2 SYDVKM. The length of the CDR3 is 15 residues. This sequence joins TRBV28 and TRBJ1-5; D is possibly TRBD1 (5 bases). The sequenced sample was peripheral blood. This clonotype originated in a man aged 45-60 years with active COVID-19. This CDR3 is CASRPVGGGNQPQHF. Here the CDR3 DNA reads TGTGCCAGCAGGCCCGTCGGGGGGGGCAATCAGCCCCAGCATTTT.